Listed here is a single TCR beta chain. Gene and germline names: mouse. The read finishes 1 residue shy of the CDR3 end, and the germline J gene is used to complete it. TCRdb keeps only in-frame clones here, not all; method: immunoSEQ multiplex PCR. The table has 9,900 or so clones, around two fifths seen once. CDR3 length equals 14 residues. From germline, CDR1 is SNHLY and CDR2 FYNGKV (reference sequence). V trimming: 3 bases; J trimming: 8 bases; junction bases outside the gene matches: 4. This sample is part of a study of tissue T cells after allogeneic stem cell transplantation. Indicated time point: mouse harvest day 7 after allogeneic transplant. Tail vein injection delivered 10^7 T-cell-depleted bone marrow cells and 10^6 splenic CD5+ T cells.

This clonotype originated in a female BALB/c mouse given C57BL/6 T cells with graft-versus-host disease after an allogeneic hematopoietic cell transplant. V gene TRBV3 combines with J gene TRBJ2-5; 11 bases are a match to TRBD2. Sequencing was done on a sample of skin. The covered CDR3 bases are TGTGCCAGCAGCTTGAACTGGGGGGGCGTCACCCAGTAC. This encodes CASSLNWGGVTQY. The whole CDR3 reads CASSLNWGGVTQYF.